Each of the 22 T cell receptor beta chains below was sequenced from the same sample in a study of technical replicates of blood from several donors. The method was immunoSEQ multiplex PCR; TCRdb's version includes in-frame clones alone and lacks a portion of them. The table lists more than 60,000 clones, approximately 87% of them singletons. Sequenced material: PBMCs. The receptors here all came from a human donor in good health. Some clones in this sample may be carry-over from other donors' samples.

The genes are TRBV2 and TRBJ2-2; TRBD2 matches at 12 bases. Looked up from germline, CDR1 is SNHLY and CDR2 is FYNNEI. V shed 4 bases and J 4 bases; nucleotides not matched to a gene: 7. This CDR3 has 17 residues. Here the CDR3 DNA reads TGTGCCAGCAGTGCGTCTAGCGGGGGGGCATCCACCGGGGAGCTGTTTTTT. Its translation is CASSASSGGASTGELFF.

This clone was recorded many times. The J gene is TRBJ2-1, the V gene TRBV11-2, with D maybe TRBD1 (6 bases). Germline V gene sequence: CDR1 SGHAT, CDR2 FQNNGV. V was cut by 1 base and J by 5 bases, with 15 bases left in between. This CDR3 is built from 16 residues. The CDR3 sequence is CASSLVAGQWNNEQFF. The CDR3 DNA is TGTGCCAGCAGCTTAGTAGCAGGACAGTGGAACAATGAGCAGTTCTTC.

V is TRBV4-2 and J is TRBJ1-3; perhaps TRBD1 as D (6 bases). Germline CDR1 LGHNA, CDR2 YNFKEQ. This CDR3 has 16 residues. With 0 bases removed from V and 3 bases from J, the gap between germline ends came to 12 bases. Here the CDR3 DNA reads TGTGCCAGCAGCCAAGACGGGGGGGGCATTGGAAACACCATATATTTT. This sequence encodes CASSQDGGGIGNTIYF.

This rearrangement joins TRBV10-3 to TRBJ2-7, with a tentative D call TRBD2 (5 bases). V gave up 11 bases and J gave up 8 bases, with 19 bases separating them. The CDR3 is 12 residues long. CDR1 is ENHRY and CDR2 is SYGVKD in the germline V gene. The CDR3 DNA reads as TGTGCCGGAGGCAGTGATCCTACGCAGCAGTACTTC. Translation gives CAGGSDPTQQYF.

The V call is TRBV5-1, the J call TRBJ1-1; TRBD1 matches at 11 bases. Germline V lookup: CDR1 SGHRS, CDR2 YFSETQ. J was trimmed by 5 bases and V by 1 base; bases with no gene match: 10. The CDR3 has 17 residues. The CDR3 region has the DNA TGCGCCAGCAGCTTGCTCAGGACAGGGGGCGAGAGGACTGAAGCTTTCTTT. This encodes CASSLLRTGGERTEAFF.

The gene calls are TRBV15 and TRBJ2-6, with TRBD1 matching 9 bases. J gave up 1 base and V 8 bases, and 9 bases lay outside the gene matches. The CDR3 is made up of 17 amino acids. CDR1 and CDR2 (germline): LNHNV, YYDKDF (reference sequence). As DNA, the CDR3 is TGTGCCACCCACCGGGACAGGGACCCATCTGGGGCCAACGTCCTGACTTTC. This translates into CATHRDRDPSGANVLTF.

The chain recombines TRBV5-6 with TRBJ2-1, with 8 positions matching TRBD1. Trimming cost V 4 bases and J 8 bases; bases outside gene matches: 11. In germline, CDR1 is SGHDT, CDR2 YYEEEE. The CDR3 is 15 amino acids. Here the CDR3 DNA reads TGTGCCAGCAGCCACAACCCTCAGGGGGCCTATGAGCAGTTCTTC. It specifies CASSHNPQGAYEQFF.

This clone was seen only a few times. The V gene is TRBV15, the J gene TRBJ1-5; no definite D call. CDR1 is LNHNV, CDR2 YYDKDF, per germline (reference sequence). The CDR3 loop spans 13 amino acids. V lost 0 bases and J 5 bases, leaving 5 bases between the germline ends. CDR3 sequence: CATSRDGDQPQHF. The CDR3 DNA reads TGTGCCACCAGCAGAGACGGGGATCAGCCCCAGCATTTT. The full variable domain, completed using reference TRBV15 and TRBJ1-5, is DAMVIQNPRYQVTQFGKPVTLSCSQTLNHNVMYWYQQKSSQAPKLLFHYYDKDFNNEADTPDNFQSRRPNTSFCFLDIRSPGLGDTAMYLCATSRDGDQPQHFGDGTRLSIL.

The chain carries TRBV6-1 and TRBJ1-5; 10 nucleotides align to TRBD1. J was trimmed by 8 bases and V by 6 bases; bases with no gene match: 4. This CDR3 is built from 13 residues. CDR1 and CDR2 (germline): MNHNS, SASEGT. The CDR3 bases are TGTGCCAGCAGGAGGGGGACAGGGGAGCCCCAGCATTTT. Residues: CASRRGTGEPQHF.

This rearrangement joins TRBV7-9 to TRBJ2-1; TRBD2 is a possible D gene (5 bases). The CDR3 length is 16 residues. Trimming left V 5 bases short and J 3 bases short, with 17 bases between. The germline CDR1 and CDR2 sequences are SEHNR and FQNEAQ (reference sequence). The CDR3 coding sequence is TGTGCCAGCAGCATTCTTACTAGTTCAATCTACAATGAGCAGTTCTTC. It translates to CASSILTSSIYNEQFF.

The chain joins TRBV6-4 to TRBJ1-6; D not resolved. CDR1 is MRHNA, CDR2 SNTAGT, per germline. The CDR3 covers 17 residues. Trimming removed 6 bases from V and 0 bases from J, with 15 bases in between. The CDR3 loop reads CASRHRVPSSYNSPLHF. DNA for the CDR3: TGTGCCAGCAGGCACCGGGTCCCGAGCTCCTATAATTCACCCCTCCACTTT.

This clone was found a few times. The rearrangement uses TRBV18 and TRBJ2-3, with TRBD1 matching 12 bases. With V trimmed by 2 bases and J by 7 bases, 7 bases remained unmatched. CDR3 length: 16 residues. From germline, CDR1 is KGHSH and CDR2 LQKENI. The CDR3 here is CASSPTGTGGSNTQYF. CDR3 DNA sequence: TGTGCCAGCTCACCAACCGGGACAGGGGGCTCGAATACGCAGTATTTT.

The chain employs TRBV6-1 and TRBJ2-6; 7 bases map to TRBD1. Germline V gene sequence: CDR1 MNHNS, CDR2 SASEGT. Trimming cost V 4 bases and J 0 bases; bases outside gene matches: 9. CDR3 length equals 18 residues. The CDR3 region is CASSGIGDRLSGANVLTF. For the CDR3, the DNA is TGTGCCAGCAGTGGGATAGGGGACAGACTCTCTGGGGCCAACGTCCTGACTTTC.

This clone was seen only a few times. This rearrangement joins TRBV7-2 to TRBJ1-1; no clear D gene. The germline V gene has CDR1 SGHTA and CDR2 FQGNSA. The CDR3 spans 15 residues. V lost 1 base, J lost 0 bases, and 9 bases lay in between. This CDR3 is CASSLGAGMNTEAFF. Here the CDR3 DNA reads TGTGCCAGCAGCTTAGGGGCAGGAATGAACACTGAAGCTTTCTTT.

The gene calls are TRBV7-2 and TRBJ1-3; 7 bases are shared with TRBD1. This CDR3 region has 14 residues. Germline V gene sequence: CDR1 SGHTA, CDR2 FQGNSA. The J segment lost 2 bases and the V segment lost 5 bases, leaving 3 bases of the junction unmatched. The CDR3: CASSPGQAGNTIYF. In nucleotides, the CDR3 is TGTGCCAGCAGCCCTGGACAGGCTGGAAACACCATATATTTT.

The V gene is TRBV27, the J gene TRBJ2-7, with D unresolved. The V gene lost 6 bases and the J gene lost 2 bases, with 5 bases spanning the gap. CDR3 length equals 11 residues. Germline loops: CDR1 MNHEY, CDR2 SMNVEV (reference sequence). This CDR3 reads CASSLTYEQYF. The CDR3 nucleotides are TGTGCCAGCAGCCTAACCTACGAGCAGTACTTC.

The chain recombines TRBV5-1 with TRBJ2-5; 12 bases align to TRBD2. Germline CDR1 is SGHRS and CDR2 is YFSETQ. This CDR3 is built from 19 residues. V trimming: 0 bases; J trimming: 4 bases; junction bases outside the gene matches: 13. CDR3 protein: CASSLGVTSGGTGIETQYF. The CDR3 DNA reads TGCGCCAGCAGCTTGGGCGTGACTAGCGGGGGTACCGGTATAGAGACCCAGTACTTC.

This clone was seen only a few times. The chain couples TRBV30 to TRBJ2-1; TRBD2 matches at 8 bases. The CDR3 sequence is 16 residues long. Germline-derived CDR1 and CDR2 are GTSNPN and SVGIG (reference sequence). The V gene end was trimmed by 5 bases and the J gene end by 0 bases; junction bases not matched to a gene: 9. CDR3 loop: CAWRRIAGSSYNEQFF. The CDR3 DNA reads TGTGCCTGGCGGAGAATAGCGGGGAGCTCCTACAATGAGCAGTTCTTC.

This chain uses TRBV15 with TRBJ2-5, with D maybe TRBD2 (6 bases). Trimming removed 0 bases at V and 0 bases at J, with 8 bases between. In germline, CDR1 is LNHNV, CDR2 YYDKDF (reference sequence). CDR3 length equals 15 residues. CDR3 residues: CATSRDRTNQETQYF. CDR3 sequence (DNA): TGTGCCACCAGCAGAGATAGGACTAACCAAGAGACCCAGTACTTC.

The V gene is TRBV19, the J gene TRBJ1-1; D is ambiguous. CDR1 and CDR2 (germline): LNHDA, SQIVND (reference sequence). The CDR3 contains 15 residues. Trimming took 3 bases from V and 9 from J, leaving 20 bases between them. The DNA of the CDR3 is TGTGCCAGTAGTATTTCGACGGCGGGTGGGGTGAAAGCTTTCTTT. This codes for CASSISTAGGVKAFF. Looking up the rest from reference TRBV19 and TRBJ1-1 gives the full variable domain: DGGITQSPKYLFRKEGQNVTLSCEQNLNHDAMYWYRQDPGQGLRLIYYSQIVNDFQKGDIAEGYSVSREKKESFPLTVTSAQKNPTAFYLCASSISTAGGVKAFFGQGTRLTVV.

DNA for the CDR3: TGTGCCAGCAGGGAACAGGTGAATCAGCCCCAGCATTTT. It specifies CASREQVNQPQHF. The chain joins TRBV2 to TRBJ1-5, with D perhaps matching TRBD1 (5 bases). V lost 6 bases and J 4 bases, leaving 10 bases between the germline ends. The CDR3 sequence is 13 residues long. The germline CDR1 and CDR2 sequences are SNHLY and FYNNEI.

CDR3 bases: TGCGCCAGCCGAAAACTAGCGGGAGTCGACGGGGAGCTGTTTTTT. This translates into CASRKLAGVDGELFF. The rearrangement links TRBV5-1 to TRBJ2-2; TRBD2 matches 11 bases. V trimming: 7 bases; J trimming: 7 bases; junction bases outside the gene matches: 9. CDR1 and CDR2 from the germline V gene are SGHRS and YFSETQ. There are 15 residues in the CDR3.